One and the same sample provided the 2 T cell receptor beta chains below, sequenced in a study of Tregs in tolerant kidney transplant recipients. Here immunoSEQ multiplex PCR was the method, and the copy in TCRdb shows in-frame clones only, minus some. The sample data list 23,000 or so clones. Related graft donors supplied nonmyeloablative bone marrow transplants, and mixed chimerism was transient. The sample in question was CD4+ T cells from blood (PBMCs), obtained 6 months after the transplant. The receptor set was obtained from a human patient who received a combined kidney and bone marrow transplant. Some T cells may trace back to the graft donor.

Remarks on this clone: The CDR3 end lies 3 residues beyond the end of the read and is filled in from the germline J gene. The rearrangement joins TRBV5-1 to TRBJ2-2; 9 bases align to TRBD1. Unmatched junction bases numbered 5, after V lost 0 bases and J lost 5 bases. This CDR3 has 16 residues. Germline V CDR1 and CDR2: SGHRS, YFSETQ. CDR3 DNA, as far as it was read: TGCGCCAGCAGCTTGGGGACAGGGGTTGGTACCGGGGAG. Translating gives CASSLGTGVGTGE. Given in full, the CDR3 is CASSLGTGVGTGELFF.

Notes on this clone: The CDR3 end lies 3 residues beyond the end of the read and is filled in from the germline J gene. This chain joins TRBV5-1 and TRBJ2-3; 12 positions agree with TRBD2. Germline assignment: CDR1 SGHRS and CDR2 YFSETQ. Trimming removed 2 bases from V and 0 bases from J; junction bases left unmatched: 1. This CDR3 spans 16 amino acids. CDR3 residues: CASSFLAGGSTDTQYF. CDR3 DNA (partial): TGCGCCAGCAGCTTCCTAGCGGGGGGGAGCACAGATACG.